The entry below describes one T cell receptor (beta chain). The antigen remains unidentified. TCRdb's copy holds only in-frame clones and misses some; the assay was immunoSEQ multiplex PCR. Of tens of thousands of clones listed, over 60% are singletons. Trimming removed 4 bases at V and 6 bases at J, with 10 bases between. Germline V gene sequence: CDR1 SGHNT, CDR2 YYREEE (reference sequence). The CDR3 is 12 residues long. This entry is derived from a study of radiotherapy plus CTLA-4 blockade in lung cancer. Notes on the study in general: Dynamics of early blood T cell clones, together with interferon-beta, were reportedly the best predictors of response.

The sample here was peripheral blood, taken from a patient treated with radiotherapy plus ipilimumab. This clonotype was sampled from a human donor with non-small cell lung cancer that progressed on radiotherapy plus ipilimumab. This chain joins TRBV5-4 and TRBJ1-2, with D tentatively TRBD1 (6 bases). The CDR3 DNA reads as TGTGCCAGCAGCCCCCCAGGGGATGGCTACACCTTC. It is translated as CASSPPGDGYTF.